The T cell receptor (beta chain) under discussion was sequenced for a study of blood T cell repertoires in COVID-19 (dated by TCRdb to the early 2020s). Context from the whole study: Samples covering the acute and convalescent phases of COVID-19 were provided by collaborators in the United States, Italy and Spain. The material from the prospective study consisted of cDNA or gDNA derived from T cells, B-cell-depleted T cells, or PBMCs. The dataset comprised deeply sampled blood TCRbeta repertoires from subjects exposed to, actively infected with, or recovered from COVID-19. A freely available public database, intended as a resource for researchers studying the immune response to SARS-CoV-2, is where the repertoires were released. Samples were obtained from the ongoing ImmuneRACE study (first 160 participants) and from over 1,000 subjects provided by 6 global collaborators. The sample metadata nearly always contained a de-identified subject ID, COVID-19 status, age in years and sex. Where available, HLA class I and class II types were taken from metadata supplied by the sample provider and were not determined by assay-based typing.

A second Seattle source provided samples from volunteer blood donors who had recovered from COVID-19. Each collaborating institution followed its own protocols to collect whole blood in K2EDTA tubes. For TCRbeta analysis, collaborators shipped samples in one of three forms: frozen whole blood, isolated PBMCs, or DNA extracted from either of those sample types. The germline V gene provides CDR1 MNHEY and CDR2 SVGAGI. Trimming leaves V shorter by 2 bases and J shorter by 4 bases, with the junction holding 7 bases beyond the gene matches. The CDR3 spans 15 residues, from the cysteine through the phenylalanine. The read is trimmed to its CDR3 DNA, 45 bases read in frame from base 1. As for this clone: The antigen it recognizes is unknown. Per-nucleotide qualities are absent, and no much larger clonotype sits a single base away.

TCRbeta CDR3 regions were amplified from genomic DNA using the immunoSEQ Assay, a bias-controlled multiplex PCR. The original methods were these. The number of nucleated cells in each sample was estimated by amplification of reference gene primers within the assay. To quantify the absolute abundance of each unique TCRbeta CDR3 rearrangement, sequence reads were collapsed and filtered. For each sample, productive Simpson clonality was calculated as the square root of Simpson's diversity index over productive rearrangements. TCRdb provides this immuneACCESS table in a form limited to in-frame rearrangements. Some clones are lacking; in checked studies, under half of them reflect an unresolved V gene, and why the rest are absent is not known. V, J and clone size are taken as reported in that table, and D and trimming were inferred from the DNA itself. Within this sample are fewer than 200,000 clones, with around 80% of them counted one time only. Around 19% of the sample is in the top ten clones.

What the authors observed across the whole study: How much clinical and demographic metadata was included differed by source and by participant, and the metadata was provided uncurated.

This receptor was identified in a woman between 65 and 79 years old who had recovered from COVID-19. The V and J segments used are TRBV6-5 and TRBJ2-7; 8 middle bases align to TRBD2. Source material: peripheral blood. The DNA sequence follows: TGTGCCAGCAGTTACGGTCCCCGCGGGGGGTACGAGCAGTACTTC. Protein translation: CASSYGPRGGYEQYF.